This paragraph reports one T cell receptor (beta chain). Its antigen is unidentified. The sample originates from a study of graft-versus-host responses after intestinal transplantation. Study-wide context: Grafts were multivisceral, liver-intestinal, or isolated intestinal. Every transplant recipient was induced with anti-thymocyte globulin, then maintained on tacrolimus and steroids for two to three years. Study observations and caveats: Graft-donor T cell macrochimerism coincided with high graft-versus-host to host-versus-graft clonal ratios in allografts. GvH clones detected in recipient marrow included some appearing first in ileum or blood.

Clones were read by immunoSEQ multiplex PCR, and TCRdb kept only the in-frame ones, dropping some. In the table there are 1,500 or so clones, roughly 90% of which are singletons. Per germline, CDR1 DFQATT and CDR2 SNEGSKA (reference sequence). The CDR3 runs to 11 residues. The V segment lost 5 bases and the J segment 9 bases; nucleotides outside the gene matches: 4. The clonotype originates from a human patient who received an intestinal transplant, so some T cells may come from the graft donor. This rearrangement joins TRBV20-1 to TRBJ2-1; 7 bases fit TRBD2. Sequenced here: PBMCs, sampled 8 days after intestinal transplant. The CDR3, as DNA: TGCAGTGCTGGGACTACGCGTGAGCAGTTCTTC. Translating it yields CSAGTTREQFF.